Each of the 19 T cell receptor beta chains below was sequenced from the same sample in a study of T-cell reconstitution after alpha-beta-depleted transplantation in children. Unique molecular identifiers were incorporated into the prepared TCRbeta library. TCRdb re-called the PCR reads through MiXCR, storing one row per CDR3 protein. In the table there are 550,000 to 800,000 distinct CDR3 sequences, about 12% of which are singletons. Sequences were derived from PBMCs, sampled before TCRalphabeta/CD19-depleted stem cell transplant. The source is a girl aged 2 to 9 with congenital amegakaryocytic thrombocytopenia, due to receive a stem cell transplant.

This clonotype has just a few counts. This rearrangement joins TRBV20-1 to TRBJ2-1; TRBD2 is a possible D gene (5 bases). This CDR3 region has 13 residues. The V end lost 4 bases, the J end lost 4 bases, and 11 bases lay between the germline ends. The germline V gene encodes CDR1 DFQATT and CDR2 SNEGSKA (reference sequence). This CDR3 reads CSAKASGYNEQFF. In DNA form, the CDR3 reads TGCAGTGCTAAGGCATCGGGGTACAATGAGCAGTTCTTC.

This clonotype has only a few counts. The gene calls are TRBV12-3 or TRBV12-4 and TRBJ2-1; tentatively, D is TRBD2 (6 bases). V shed 3 bases and J shed 2 bases, with 20 bases lying between them. This CDR3 has 18 residues. CDR3 bases: TGTGCCAGCAGTTTGGCCTTACTAGCCCTTGCAGCCTACAATGAGCAGTTCTTC. This translates into CASSLALLALAAYNEQFF.

This clonotype was observed at least ten times. The gene calls are TRBV4-2 and TRBJ1-5; D remains ambiguous. Trimming took 4 bases from V and 0 from J, leaving 10 bases between them. This CDR3 has 15 residues. Germline lookup yields CDR1 LGHNA and CDR2 YNFKEQ. Here the CDR3 reads CASSRKTYSNQPQHF. DNA of the CDR3: TGTGCCAGCAGCCGAAAAACATATAGCAATCAGCCCCAGCATTTT.

Ten or more counts support this clonotype. The gene calls are TRBV29-1 and TRBJ1-5; no clear D gene. This CDR3 comprises 13 residues. Germline values: CDR1 SQVTM, CDR2 ANQGSEA. The V and J ends lost 4 bases and 0 bases respectively, with 7 bases between them. CDR3 amino acids: CSVGAGSNQPQHF. DNA for the CDR3: TGCAGCGTTGGAGCGGGTAGCAATCAGCCCCAGCATTTT.

This clonotype was picked up many times. J is TRBJ2-3 and V is TRBV29-1; 8 bases line up with TRBD1. Germline CDR1 and CDR2: SQVTM and ANQGSEA. The CDR3 runs 15 residues. The J segment lost 1 base and the V segment lost 4 bases, leaving 7 bases of the junction unmatched. CDR3 amino acids: CSVVTDRARTDTQYF. In DNA form, the CDR3 reads TGCAGCGTTGTTACGGACAGGGCCCGCACAGATACGCAGTATTTT.

This clonotype was recorded many times. The chain is built from TRBV29-1 and TRBJ2-5, with TRBD1 matching 8 bases. This CDR3 region has 12 residues. CDR1 is SQVTM and CDR2 is ANQGSEA in the germline V gene. Trimming took 7 bases from V and 6 from J; bases not matched to a gene: 7. The CDR3 region is CSAIGDRKTQYF. The CDR3 nucleotides are TGCAGCGCGATCGGGGACAGGAAGACCCAGTACTTC.

Details on this clonotype: A far larger clone is only one base removed, so a read error is likely. The chain is built from TRBV5-1 and TRBJ2-2, with D unclear. Germline V gene data show CDR1 as SGHRS and CDR2 as YFSETQ. The CDR3 sequence is 12 residues long. As DNA, the CDR3 is TGCGCCACCAGCCGTAACACCGGGGAGCTGTTTTTT. It codes for CATSRNTGELFF.

This clonotype has only a few counts. The chain is built from TRBV20-1 and TRBJ2-7, with D unresolved. This CDR3 region has 11 residues. The germline V and J ends were trimmed by 5 bases and 4 bases, with 9 bases remaining between them. Germline CDR1 reads DFQATT; CDR2 reads SNEGSKA (reference sequence). CDR3 nucleotide sequence: TGCAGTGCTTATGACTTGTACGAGCAGTACTTC. Protein sequence: CSAYDLYEQYF.

In this sample, this clonotype turned up many times. The CDR3, as DNA: TGCAGTGCTAACAGGGGGCGGGAGCCCCAGCATTTT. Translated, it gives CSANRGREPQHF. J is TRBJ1-5 and V is TRBV20-1; 9 bases match TRBD1. This CDR3 comprises 12 residues. Trimming at V came to 4 bases and at J to 8 bases, leaving 3 bases not matched to a gene. Germline values: CDR1 DFQATT, CDR2 SNEGSKA (reference sequence).

This rearrangement joins TRBV7-6 to TRBJ2-2; 7 bases are shared with TRBD2. Germline V CDR1 and CDR2: SGHVS, FNYEAQ. Unmatched junction bases numbered 3, after V lost 1 base and J lost 4 bases. The CDR3 contains 15 residues. The DNA for the CDR3 is TGTGCCAGCAGCTTAGGATGGGGGGGCACCGGGGAGCTGTTTTTT. It encodes CASSLGWGGTGELFF.

The gene calls are TRBV7-6 and TRBJ2-3; the match to TRBD1 covers 8 bases. V dropped 5 bases and J dropped 2; count of bases not matched to a gene: 9. This CDR3 has 16 residues. Germline V CDR1 and CDR2: SGHVS, FNYEAQ. The CDR3 spells CASSPWDRIVTDTQYF. The CDR3 DNA follows: TGTGCCAGCAGCCCATGGGACAGGATAGTCACAGATACGCAGTATTTT.

The V gene is TRBV20-1, the J gene TRBJ2-1; 10 nucleotides agree with TRBD2. Unmatched junction bases numbered 7, after V lost 5 bases and J lost 6 bases. Germline loops: CDR1 DFQATT, CDR2 SNEGSKA (reference sequence). There are 14 residues in the CDR3. The CDR3 here is CSALSGRGSNEQFF. Here the CDR3 DNA reads TGCAGTGCTCTAAGCGGGAGGGGGAGCAATGAGCAGTTCTTC.

This clonotype was seen ten or more times. V gene TRBV5-6 combines with J gene TRBJ2-7; D is possibly TRBD1 or TRBD2 (5 bases each). The CDR3 length is 16 residues. Germline loops: CDR1 SGHDT, CDR2 YYEEEE. Trimming left V 1 base short and J 4 bases short, with 18 bases between. CDR3 bases: TGTGCCAGCAGCTTGACTTCGTCGTTGGGACGGTACGAGCAGTACTTC. Its protein product is CASSLTSSLGRYEQYF.

At least ten counts were recorded for this clonotype. The rearrangement joins TRBV10-3 to TRBJ1-1; 8 nucleotides agree with TRBD1. J lost 4 bases, V lost 8 bases, and 6 bases had no gene match. The CDR3 extends over 13 amino acids. Germline values: CDR1 ENHRY, CDR2 SYGVKD. This CDR3 reads CAIQTGGFTEAFF. CDR3 DNA sequence: TGTGCCATCCAAACAGGGGGTTTCACTGAAGCTTTCTTT.

The CDR3 loop reads CASSGTSGLREQFF. The CDR3, as DNA: TGTGCCAGCAGTGGGACTAGCGGGTTACGTGAGCAGTTCTTC. This chain joins TRBV2 and TRBJ2-1, with TRBD2 matching over 11 bases. Germline lookup yields CDR1 SNHLY and CDR2 FYNNEI. Trimming cost V 4 bases and J 9 bases; bases outside gene matches: 5. The CDR3 is 14 amino acids.

There are many counts of this clonotype. The chain has TRBV7-2 and TRBJ2-7; TRBD2 matches at 8 bases. Per the germline V gene, CDR1 is SGHTA and CDR2 is FQGNSA. This CDR3 has 15 residues. The V gene end was trimmed by 5 bases and the J gene end by 3 bases; junction bases not matched to a gene: 9. CDR3: CASSALAVEVYEQYF. CDR3 in DNA: TGTGCCAGCAGCGCACTAGCGGTGGAGGTCTACGAGCAGTACTTC.

This clonotype was observed a handful of times. The genes are TRBV10-3 and TRBJ1-4; 9 bases map to TRBD1. This CDR3 has 14 residues. The ends lost 6 bases at V and 6 bases at J; junction bases unmatched: 5. Germline V gene lookup returns CDR1 ENHRY and CDR2 SYGVKD. CDR3 DNA sequence: TGTGCCATCAGGTCGACAGGGGGTGATGAAAAACTGTTTTTT. Translation gives CAIRSTGGDEKLFF.

Note on this clonotype: A much larger clone sits a single nucleotide away, making a read error possible. The chain couples TRBV29-1 to TRBJ2-1, with a weak D call TRBD2 (6 bases). This CDR3 region has 12 residues. Per germline, CDR1 SQVTM and CDR2 ANQGSEA. The CDR3 DNA reads as TGCAGCGTGGCGGGACTCTACAATGAGCAGTCCTTC. Its translation is CSVAGLYNEQSF.

Only a few counts were recorded for this clonotype. The chain has TRBV5-5 and TRBJ1-1; D ambiguous. Germline CDR1 reads SGHKS; CDR2 reads YYEKEE (reference sequence). Trimming cost V 5 bases and J 6 bases, with 23 bases left between them. CDR3 length: 16 residues. Here the CDR3 reads CASRKNDPQIRAEAFF. DNA of the CDR3: TGTGCCAGCAGAAAGAACGACCCTCAGATAAGGGCTGAAGCTTTCTTT.